A single sample is the source of the 13 T cell receptor beta chains below, sequenced in a study of blood T cell repertoires in COVID-19. Data came from immunoSEQ multiplex PCR; TCRdb stores just in-frame clones and leaves some out. The repertoire has 250,000 to 300,000 clones, about nine tenths of them found once; the top ten carry 12%. Sequenced sample: peripheral blood. These receptors were collected from a woman aged 55-69 years with acute or convalescent COVID-19.

The genes are TRBV5-4 and TRBJ2-6, with unresolved D. Deletions cut 0 bases from V and 2 bases from J, with 6 bases between. The CDR3 sequence is 15 residues long. Germline V gene lookup returns CDR1 SGHNT and CDR2 YYREEE (reference sequence). CDR3 sequence reads: CASSLGTAGANVLTF. CDR3 sequence (DNA): TGTGCCAGCAGCTTGGGTACAGCTGGGGCCAACGTCCTGACTTTC.

The genes are TRBV4-2 and TRBJ1-2, with 7 positions matching TRBD1. Germline V lookup: CDR1 LGHNA, CDR2 YNFKEQ. V shed 1 base and J 5 bases; nucleotides not matched to a gene: 13. This CDR3 spans 17 amino acids. The CDR3 protein is CASSQGVDRAGSYGYTF. CDR3 nucleotides: TGTGCCAGCAGCCAAGGTGTTGACAGGGCCGGGTCTTATGGCTACACCTTC.

This clone was observed a few times. V usage is TRBV28 and J usage is TRBJ2-7; 10 nucleotides align to TRBD2. Trimming removed 6 bases from V and 4 bases from J; junction bases left unmatched: 9. Germline values: CDR1 MDHEN, CDR2 SYDVKM. The CDR3 has 15 amino acids. The chain's CDR3 is CASSLSGRATYEQYF. The CDR3 DNA reads TGTGCCAGCAGCCTAAGCGGGAGGGCCACATACGAGCAGTACTTC.

This chain uses TRBV5-4 with TRBJ1-3, with no clear D. The germline gives CDR1 SGHNT, CDR2 YYREEE (reference sequence). V was shortened by 2 bases and J by 5 bases, with 17 bases between the two germline ends. The length of the CDR3 is 16 residues. The CDR3 region has the DNA TGTGCCAGCAGCTTTCTCCCGGGAGCCGCCCGAAACACCATATATTTT. It codes for CASSFLPGAARNTIYF. Using reference TRBV5-4 and TRBJ1-3 for the parts outside the CDR3, the full variable domain is ETGVTQSPTHLIKTRGQQVTLRCSSQSGHNTVSWYQQALGQGPQFIFQYYREEENGRGNFPPRFSGLQFPNYSSELNVNALELDDSALYLCASSFLPGAARNTIYFGEGSWLTVV.

The J gene is TRBJ2-1, the V gene TRBV3-1 (or the pseudogene TRBV3-2); the match to TRBD2 covers 8 bases. V shed 1 base and J 2 bases; nucleotides not matched to a gene: 7. Germline V CDR1 and CDR2: LGHDT, YNNKEL (reference sequence). The CDR3 has 17 residues. CDR3 residues: CASSQGSPGGTYNEQFF. Written as DNA, the CDR3 is TGTGCCAGCAGCCAAGGGTCACCGGGGGGGACCTACAATGAGCAGTTCTTC.

This chain uses TRBV5-1 with TRBJ2-1, with 11 nucleotides matching TRBD2. The CDR3 contains 16 residues. After removal of 4 bases from V and 9 bases from J, the junction contained 12 bases not matched to a gene. Germline V CDR1 and CDR2: SGHRS, YFSETQ. The CDR3 sequence: CASSPVLAGAMFEQFF. DNA of the CDR3: TGCGCCAGCAGCCCTGTACTAGCGGGAGCAATGTTTGAGCAGTTCTTC. Based on the CDR3 plus reference TRBV5-1 and TRBJ2-1, the full variable domain is KAGVTQTPRYLIKTRGQQVTLSCSPISGHRSVSWYQQTPGQGLQFLFEYFSETQRNKGNFPGRFSGRQFSNSRSEMNVSTLELGDSALYLCASSPVLAGAMFEQFFGPGTRLTVL.

The chain combines TRBV6-4 with TRBJ1-1, with a tentative D call TRBD1 (5 bases). Germline-derived CDR1 and CDR2 are MRHNA and SNTAGT. The germline V and J ends were trimmed by 3 bases and 1 base, with 9 bases remaining between them. This CDR3 region has 14 residues. CDR3 amino acids: CASSESDRNTEAFF. The DNA for the CDR3 is TGTGCCAGCAGTGAGTCCGACAGGAACACTGAAGCTTTCTTT.

J is TRBJ1-5 and V is TRBV24-1, with 7 nucleotides matching TRBD1. Germline V CDR1 and CDR2: KGHDR, SFDVKD. The J segment lost 4 bases and the V segment lost 4 bases, leaving 9 bases of the junction unmatched. The CDR3 runs 16 residues. The DNA for the CDR3 is TGTGCCACCAGTGACTCAGCCGGGACAGATAATCAGCCCCAGCATTTT. Encoded protein: CATSDSAGTDNQPQHF.

This chain joins TRBV5-1 and TRBJ1-3; D is possibly TRBD1 (5 bases). Trimming took off 5 bases at V and 0 bases at J, with 12 bases between the two ends. CDR1 and CDR2 from the germline V gene are SGHRS and YFSETQ. The CDR3 sequence is 15 residues long. CDR3 coding DNA: TGCGCCAGCAGTAGGGAGGGGACCTCTGGAAACACCATATATTTT. This encodes CASSREGTSGNTIYF.

This chain joins TRBV5-1 and TRBJ2-3, with 9 nucleotides matching TRBD1. V was clipped by 9 bases and J by 2 bases; unmatched bases: 10. The CDR3 extends over 15 amino acids. CDR1 SGHRS and CDR2 YFSETQ come from the germline V gene. CDR3 residues: CATRPDRGYTDTQYF. The CDR3 DNA reads TGCGCCACCCGTCCCGACAGGGGGTACACAGATACGCAGTATTTT.

This rearrangement joins TRBV12-3 or TRBV12-4 to TRBJ2-7; 10 nucleotides line up with TRBD1. This CDR3 contains 12 residues. With V trimmed by 5 bases and J by 12 bases, 7 bases remained unmatched. The chain's CDR3 is CASSMGQGSLYF. As DNA, the CDR3 is TGTGCCAGCAGTATGGGACAGGGGAGTCTGTACTTC.

The DNA of the CDR3 is TGTGCCACCAGTGAATCTGACAGGGGGCTCAGAGGGGAGCTGTTTTTT. Amino acid sequence: CATSESDRGLRGELFF. This rearrangement joins TRBV24-1 to TRBJ2-2; TRBD1 matches 10 bases. Germline-derived CDR1 and CDR2 are KGHDR and SFDVKD. J gave up 8 bases and V 4 bases, and 9 bases lay outside the gene matches. CDR3 length: 16 amino acids.

V gene TRBV5-1 combines with J gene TRBJ2-5; TRBD1 agrees at 9 bases. CDR1 is SGHRS, CDR2 YFSETQ, per germline. This CDR3 contains 16 residues. V shed 0 bases, J shed 2 bases, and the junction held 5 bases outside the gene matches. Written as DNA, the CDR3 is TGCGCCAGCAGCTTGGTTTCGGGACAGGGTCAAGAGACCCAGTACTTC. Protein sequence: CASSLVSGQGQETQYF. Based on the CDR3 plus reference TRBV5-1 and TRBJ2-5, the full variable domain is KAGVTQTPRYLIKTRGQQVTLSCSPISGHRSVSWYQQTPGQGLQFLFEYFSETQRNKGNFPGRFSGRQFSNSRSEMNVSTLELGDSALYLCASSLVSGQGQETQYFGPGTRLLVL.